Listed below are T cell receptor beta chains from one sample, sequenced in a study of blood T cell repertoires in COVID-19. Clones were sequenced by immunoSEQ multiplex PCR, and TCRdb holds only the in-frame ones, with some missing. The table has some 200,000 clones, about 93% seen once. The specimen sequenced was peripheral blood. The receptor source for this set is a man aged 25-45 years with COVID-19, enrolled during active disease. The CDR3 runs from the conserved cysteine through the conserved F or W. The order of the fields is clone size, J gene, D gene, V gene, CDR3 protein, CDR3 DNA. The D gene is left open where the match is weak. Clone sizes are given selectively: once, few, many, or a class where the clone is expanded.

size: .; J: TRBJ1-2; D: .; V: TRBV25-1; CDR3: CASSEYSQASLVDGYTF; DNA: TGTGCCAGCAGTGAATACAGTCAGGCCTCCTTGGTCGATGGCTACACCTTC
size: .; J: TRBJ1-6; D: .; V: TRBV6-2/TRBV6-3; CDR3: CASSSDRPNNSPLHF; DNA: TGTGCCAGCAGTTCAGACAGACCTAATAATTCACCCCTCCACTTT
size: once; J: TRBJ2-3; D: TRBD1; V: TRBV7-9; CDR3: CASSFWTGDADTQYF; DNA: TGTGCCAGCAGCTTCTGGACAGGGGACGCAGATACGCAGTATTTT
size: .; J: TRBJ1-4; D: .; V: TRBV6-6; CDR3: CASTPRGSTNEKLFF; DNA: TGTGCCAGCACCCCCAGAGGGTCAACTAATGAAAAACTGTTTTTT
size: once; J: TRBJ2-3; D: .; V: TRBV15; CDR3: CATSRDVGSTDTQYF; DNA: TGTGCCACCAGCAGAGATGTCGGGAGCACAGATACGCAGTATTTT
size: .; J: TRBJ1-1; D: TRBD1; V: TRBV5-4; CDR3: CASSPGTGRNTEAFF; DNA: TGTGCCAGCAGCCCCGGGACAGGGAGGAACACTGAAGCTTTCTTT
size: .; J: TRBJ1-2; D: .; V: TRBV20-1; CDR3: CSASGRAPTF; DNA: TGCAGTGCTAGTGGCAGGGCTCCCACCTTC
size: .; J: TRBJ2-2; D: TRBD2; V: TRBV9; CDR3: CASSVAGIGREAGELFF; DNA: TGTGCCAGCAGCGTAGCTGGGATCGGTCGGGAGGCCGGGGAGCTGTTTTTT
size: .; J: TRBJ1-3; D: TRBD1; V: TRBV25-1; CDR3: CASSGRGQVSGNTIYF; DNA: TGTGCCAGCAGTGGAAGGGGACAGGTATCTGGAAACACCATATATTTT
size: .; J: TRBJ2-3; D: .; V: TRBV5-1; CDR3: CASSFASHRRADTQYF; DNA: TGCGCCAGCAGCTTCGCCAGCCACAGGCGCGCAGATACGCAGTATTTT
size: once; J: TRBJ2-4; D: TRBD1; V: TRBV4-1; CDR3: CASSPATGAKNIQYF; DNA: TGCGCCAGCAGCCCAGCGACAGGGGCCAAAAACATTCAGTACTTC
size: .; J: TRBJ2-1; D: .; V: TRBV18; CDR3: CASSPSLAYNEQFF; DNA: TGTGCCAGCTCACCAAGCCTAGCCTACAATGAGCAGTTCTTC
size: .; J: TRBJ2-5; D: TRBD1; V: TRBV4-1; CDR3: CASSQVTGAGQETQYF; DNA: TGCGCCAGCAGCCAAGTCACAGGGGCTGGCCAAGAGACCCAGTACTTC
size: .; J: TRBJ2-7; D: .; V: TRBV6-5; CDR3: CATMRYEQYF; DNA: TGTGCCACCATGAGATACGAGCAGTACTTC
size: .; J: TRBJ2-7; D: TRBD1; V: TRBV3-1/TRBV3-2; CDR3: CASSLLTGVSYEQYF; DNA: TGTGCCAGCAGCCTCTTGACAGGGGTCTCCTACGAGCAGTACTTC
size: .; J: TRBJ1-5; D: TRBD1; V: TRBV2; CDR3: CASSLGTAGNQPQHF; DNA: TGTGCCAGCAGTTTAGGGACAGCCGGGAATCAGCCCCAGCATTTT
size: .; J: TRBJ2-1; D: .; V: TRBV5-1; CDR3: CASSPLAWDSSYNEQFF; DNA: TGCGCCAGCAGCCCCCTAGCGTGGGACAGCTCCTACAATGAGCAGTTCTTC
size: .; J: TRBJ1-1; D: .; V: TRBV13; CDR3: CASSLGGVNTEAFF; DNA: TGTGCCAGCAGCTTAGGCGGGGTGAACACTGAAGCTTTCTTT
size: .; J: TRBJ2-3; D: TRBD2; V: TRBV29-1; CDR3: CSVLRLAESTDTQYF; DNA: TGCAGCGTACTCAGACTAGCGGAGAGCACAGATACGCAGTATTTT
size: .; J: TRBJ2-3; D: TRBD2; V: TRBV3-1/TRBV3-2; CDR3: CASSQAPSGVSTDTQYF; DNA: TGTGCCAGCAGCCAAGCCCCGAGCGGGGTCAGCACAGATACGCAGTATTTT
size: .; J: TRBJ1-3; D: .; V: TRBV30; CDR3: CAWSPPADSGSGNTIYF; DNA: TGTGCCTGGAGTCCCCCCGCCGACTCGGGATCCGGAAACACCATATATTTT
size: .; J: TRBJ1-4; D: .; V: TRBV4-1; CDR3: CASSQEVLNEKLFF; DNA: TGCGCCAGCAGTCAGGAGGTCCTAAATGAAAAACTGTTTTTT
size: .; J: TRBJ2-3; D: .; V: TRBV11-3; CDR3: CASSSTRGTDTQYF; DNA: TGTGCCAGCAGCTCAACCCGGGGCACAGATACGCAGTATTTT
size: once; J: TRBJ2-3; D: TRBD1; V: TRBV5-1; CDR3: CASSSLGQGTDTQYF; DNA: TGCGCCAGCAGCTCTCTAGGACAGGGCACAGATACGCAGTATTTT
size: .; J: TRBJ2-2; D: .; V: TRBV11-2; CDR3: CASSLDPGGGSTGELFF; DNA: TGTGCCAGCAGCTTAGATCCGGGGGGCGGTAGCACCGGGGAGCTGTTTTTT
size: few; J: TRBJ1-2; D: .; V: TRBV7-3; CDR3: CASSPAGGDYGYTF; DNA: TGTGCCAGCAGCCCTGCGGGGGGAGACTATGGCTACACCTTC
size: .; J: TRBJ1-4; D: .; V: TRBV5-6; CDR3: CASSLGIRGFTNEKLFF; DNA: TGTGCCAGCAGCTTGGGGATCAGGGGTTTCACTAATGAAAAACTGTTTTTT
size: few; J: TRBJ2-5; D: .; V: TRBV2; CDR3: CASSPVQETQYF; DNA: TGTGCCAGTTCTCCTGTCCAAGAGACCCAGTACTTC
size: once; J: TRBJ2-3; D: TRBD1; V: TRBV5-1; CDR3: CASSLSRGHGDTQYF; DNA: TGCGCCAGCAGCTTGTCAAGGGGGCATGGAGATACGCAGTATTTT
size: .; J: TRBJ1-6; D: .; V: TRBV3-1/TRBV3-2; CDR3: CASSLGLQGIEGTLFNSPLHF; DNA: TGTGCCAGCAGCCTGGGCCTACAGGGAATAGAAGGAACCCTCTTTAATTCACCCCTCCACTTT
size: .; J: TRBJ1-3; D: .; V: TRBV28; CDR3: CASSSIRQASGNTIYF; DNA: TGTGCCAGCAGTTCAATCCGACAGGCCTCTGGAAACACCATATATTTT
size: few; J: TRBJ1-5; D: .; V: TRBV30; CDR3: CAWSSGSGNQPQHF; DNA: TGTGCCTGGAGTTCGGGTAGTGGGAATCAGCCCCAGCATTTT
size: .; J: TRBJ1-6; D: .; V: TRBV5-1; CDR3: CASSKTETTYNSPLHF; DNA: TGCGCCAGCAGCAAGACAGAAACGACCTATAATTCACCCCTCCACTTT
size: .; J: TRBJ1-2; D: .; V: TRBV29-1; CDR3: CSVEDSGFHYGYTF; DNA: TGCAGCGTTGAAGACTCGGGTTTCCACTATGGCTACACCTTC
size: .; J: TRBJ1-6; D: .; V: TRBV6-5; CDR3: CASSYRGRESPLHF; DNA: TGTGCCAGCAGTTACAGGGGACGGGAGTCACCCCTCCACTTT
size: once; J: TRBJ1-1; D: TRBD1; V: TRBV4-2; CDR3: CASSQLGQGAREAFF; DNA: TGTGCCAGCAGCCAACTCGGACAGGGGGCCCGTGAGGCTTTCTTT
size: .; J: TRBJ2-2; D: .; V: TRBV5-6; CDR3: CASSSYGGANTGELFF; DNA: TGTGCCAGCAGCTCCTACGGAGGCGCGAACACCGGGGAGCTGTTTTTT
size: .; J: TRBJ1-6; D: .; V: TRBV25-1; CDR3: CASSGAGVSPLHF; DNA: TGTGCCAGCAGTGGGGCAGGGGTTTCACCCCTCCACTTT
size: once; J: TRBJ1-2; D: TRBD1; V: TRBV19; CDR3: CASSGQGDYGYTF; DNA: TGTGCCAGTAGTGGTCAGGGGGACTATGGCTACACCTTC
size: .; J: TRBJ1-1; D: TRBD1; V: TRBV18; CDR3: CASSPNLRTGSTEAFF; DNA: TGTGCCAGCTCACCAAATTTACGGACAGGCTCCACTGAAGCTTTCTTT
size: .; J: TRBJ1-5; D: TRBD1; V: TRBV6-2/TRBV6-3; CDR3: CASSLLDRGENQPQHF; DNA: TGTGCCAGCAGTCTGCTCGACAGGGGGGAGAATCAGCCCCAGCATTTT
size: .; J: TRBJ1-5; D: TRBD1; V: TRBV27; CDR3: CASSLGQGVSNQPQHF; DNA: TGTGCCAGCAGTTTGGGACAGGGGGTTAGCAATCAGCCCCAGCATTTT
size: .; J: TRBJ2-3; D: .; V: TRBV3-1/TRBV3-2; CDR3: CASSPGGTDTQYF; DNA: TGTGCCAGCAGCCCCGGGGGCACAGATACGCAGTATTTT
size: .; J: TRBJ1-6; D: .; V: TRBV5-1; CDR3: CASQEGPGSPLHF; DNA: TGCGCCAGCCAGGAAGGTCCTGGATCACCCCTCCACTTT
size: .; J: TRBJ2-1; D: TRBD1; V: TRBV14; CDR3: CASSQEFYRGTGDKQFF; DNA: TGTGCCAGCAGCCAAGAATTCTATAGGGGGACAGGGGATAAGCAGTTCTTC